Here is one TCR beta chain with its context. Germline V CDR1 and CDR2: LGHNA, YNFKEQ. The CDR3 totals 18 residues. V was clipped by 1 base and J by 2 bases; unmatched bases: 8. This PCR relied on a set of 60 Vbeta primers and 13 Jbeta primers. The repertoire was sequenced with immunoSEQ multiplex PCR; TCRdb's copy has only in-frame clones and lacks some. This sample lists fewer than 100,000 clones; its ten largest clones have about 0.5%. This sample was included in a study of cytomegalovirus exposure and HLA in healthy donors. What was sequenced was PBMCs. The gene calls are TRBV4-2 and TRBJ2-7; 13 bases line up with TRBD2. The origin of this receptor is a man aged 45-65 years in good health and CMV-seronegative. CDR3 DNA sequence: TGTGCCAGCAGCCAAGTCACAGGGGGACTAGCGGGGACCTACGAGCAGTACTTC. The encoded protein is CASSQVTGGLAGTYEQYF.